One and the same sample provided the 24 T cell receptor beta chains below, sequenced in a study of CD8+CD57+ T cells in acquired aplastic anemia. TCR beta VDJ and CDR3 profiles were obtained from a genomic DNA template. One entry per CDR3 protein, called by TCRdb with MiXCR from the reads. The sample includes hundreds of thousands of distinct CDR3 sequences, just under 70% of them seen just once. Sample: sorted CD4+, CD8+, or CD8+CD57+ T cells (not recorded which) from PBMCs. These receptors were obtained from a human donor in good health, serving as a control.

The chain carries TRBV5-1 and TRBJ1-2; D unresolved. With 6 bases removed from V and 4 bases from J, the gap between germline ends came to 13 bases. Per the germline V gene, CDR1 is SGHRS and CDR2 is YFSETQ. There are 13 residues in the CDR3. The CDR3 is CASKDSRTYGYTF. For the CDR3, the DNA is TGCGCCAGCAAGGATAGTCGAACCTATGGCTACACCTTC.

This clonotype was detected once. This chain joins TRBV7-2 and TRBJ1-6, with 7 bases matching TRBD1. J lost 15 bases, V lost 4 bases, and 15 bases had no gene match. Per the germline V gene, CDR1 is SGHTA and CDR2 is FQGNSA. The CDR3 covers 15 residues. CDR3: CASSSGQAGYAGLHF. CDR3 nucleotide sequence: TGTGCCAGCAGCTCCGGACAGGCAGGATATGCGGGCCTCCACTTT. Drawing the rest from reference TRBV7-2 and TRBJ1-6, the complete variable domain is GAGVSQSPSNKVTEKGKDVELRCDPISGHTALYWYRQSLGQGLEFLIYFQGNSAPDKSGLPSDRFSAERTGGSVSTLTIQRTQQEDSAVYLCASSSGQAGYAGLHFGNGTRLTVT.

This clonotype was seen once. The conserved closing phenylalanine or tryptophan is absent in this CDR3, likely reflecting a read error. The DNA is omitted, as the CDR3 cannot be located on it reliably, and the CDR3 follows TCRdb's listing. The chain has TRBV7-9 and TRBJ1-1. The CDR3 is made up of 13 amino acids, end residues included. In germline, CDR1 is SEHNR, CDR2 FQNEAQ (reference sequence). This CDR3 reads CASSVPSGGTTDT.

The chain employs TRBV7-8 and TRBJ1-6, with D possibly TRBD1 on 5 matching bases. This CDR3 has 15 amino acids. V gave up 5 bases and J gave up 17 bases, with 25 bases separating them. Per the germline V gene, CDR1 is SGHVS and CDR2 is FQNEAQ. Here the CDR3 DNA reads TGTGCCAGCAGCGCCGCAGCAGGGTGGGAGGTGGCCATCCACTTT. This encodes CASSAAAGWEVAIHF. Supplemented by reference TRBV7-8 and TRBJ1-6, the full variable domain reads GAGVSQSPRYKVAKRGQDVALRCDPISGHVSLFWYQQALGQGPEFLTYFQNEAQLDKSGLPSDRFFAERPEGSVSTLKIQRTQQEDSAVYLCASSAAAGWEVAIHFGNGTRLTVT.

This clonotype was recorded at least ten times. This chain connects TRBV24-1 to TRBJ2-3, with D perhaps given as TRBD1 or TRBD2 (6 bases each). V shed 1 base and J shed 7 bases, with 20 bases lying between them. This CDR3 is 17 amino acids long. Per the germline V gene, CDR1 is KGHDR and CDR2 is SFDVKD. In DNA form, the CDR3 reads TGTGCCACCAGTGATTTCTACGGGCCGGGGGCGGGGAATACGCAGTATTTT. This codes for CATSDFYGPGAGNTQYF.

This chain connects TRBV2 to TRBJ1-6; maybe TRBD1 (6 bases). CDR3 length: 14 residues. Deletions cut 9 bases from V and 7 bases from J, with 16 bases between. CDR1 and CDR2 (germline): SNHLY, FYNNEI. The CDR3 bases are TGTGCCAGTCAGATGACAGGACCCAATTCACCCCTCCACTTT. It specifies CASQMTGPNSPLHF.

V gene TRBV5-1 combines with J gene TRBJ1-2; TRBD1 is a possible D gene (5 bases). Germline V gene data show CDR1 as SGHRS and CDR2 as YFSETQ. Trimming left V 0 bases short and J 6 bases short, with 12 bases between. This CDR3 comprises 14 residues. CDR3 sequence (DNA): TGCGCCAGCAGCTTGGAGGGGAGGGGCGATGGCTACACCTTC. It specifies CASSLEGRGDGYTF.

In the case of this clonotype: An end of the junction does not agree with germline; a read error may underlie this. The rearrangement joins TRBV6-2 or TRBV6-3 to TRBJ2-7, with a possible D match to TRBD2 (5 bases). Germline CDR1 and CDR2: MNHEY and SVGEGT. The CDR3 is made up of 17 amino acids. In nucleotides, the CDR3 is TGTGCCAGCATTGGCGGTCCTAGGGTCGCGAGCACCGGGGAGCTGTACTTC. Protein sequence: CASIGGPRVASTGELYF.

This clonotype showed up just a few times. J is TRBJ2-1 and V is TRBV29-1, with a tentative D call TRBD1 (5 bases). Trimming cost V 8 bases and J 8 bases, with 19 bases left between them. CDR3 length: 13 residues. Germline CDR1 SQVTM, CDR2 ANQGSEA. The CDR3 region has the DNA TGCAGCCGGACACATGGGCAAGGGCATGAGCAGTTCTTC. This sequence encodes CSRTHGQGHEQFF.

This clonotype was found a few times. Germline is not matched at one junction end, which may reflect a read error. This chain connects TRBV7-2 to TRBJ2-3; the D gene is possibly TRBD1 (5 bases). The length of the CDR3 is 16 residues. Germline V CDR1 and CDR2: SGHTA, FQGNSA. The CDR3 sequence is CASSDRAGRGTGTQYF. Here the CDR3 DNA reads TGTGCCAGCAGTGACCGGGCAGGAAGGGGCACAGGTACGCAGTATTTT.

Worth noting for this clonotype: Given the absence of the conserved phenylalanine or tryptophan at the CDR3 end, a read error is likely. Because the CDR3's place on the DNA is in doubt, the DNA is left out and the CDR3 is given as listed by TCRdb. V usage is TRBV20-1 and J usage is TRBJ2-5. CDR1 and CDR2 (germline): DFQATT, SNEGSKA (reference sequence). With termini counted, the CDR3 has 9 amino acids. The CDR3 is CSARDATNY.

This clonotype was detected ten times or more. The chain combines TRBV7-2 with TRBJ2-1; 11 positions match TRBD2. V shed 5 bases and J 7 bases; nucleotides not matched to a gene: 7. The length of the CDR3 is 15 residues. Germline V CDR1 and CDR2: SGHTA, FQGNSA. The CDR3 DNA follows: TGTGCCAGCAGCAAACTAGCGGGGGCGTGGAATGAGCAGTTCTTC. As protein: CASSKLAGAWNEQFF.

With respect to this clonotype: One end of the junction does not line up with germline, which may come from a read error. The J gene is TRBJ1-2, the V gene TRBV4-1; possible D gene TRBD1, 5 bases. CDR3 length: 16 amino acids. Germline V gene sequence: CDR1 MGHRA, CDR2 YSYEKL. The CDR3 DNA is TGTGCCAGCAGTTCCACGACCTTTTTGGGGGGGTATGGCTACACCTTC. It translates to CASSSTTFLGGYGYTF.

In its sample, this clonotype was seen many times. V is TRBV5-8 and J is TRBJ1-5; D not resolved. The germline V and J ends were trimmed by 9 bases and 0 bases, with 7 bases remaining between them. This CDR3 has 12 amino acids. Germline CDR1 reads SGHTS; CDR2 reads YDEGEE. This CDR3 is CATTYSNQPQHF. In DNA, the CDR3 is TGTGCCACCACTTATAGCAATCAGCCCCAGCATTTT.

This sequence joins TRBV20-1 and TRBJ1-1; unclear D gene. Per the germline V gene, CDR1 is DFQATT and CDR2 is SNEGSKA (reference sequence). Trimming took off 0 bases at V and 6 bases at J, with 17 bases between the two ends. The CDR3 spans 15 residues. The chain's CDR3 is CSARDGGRAIAEAFF. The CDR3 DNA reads TGCAGTGCTAGAGACGGCGGGAGAGCAATCGCTGAAGCTTTCTTT.

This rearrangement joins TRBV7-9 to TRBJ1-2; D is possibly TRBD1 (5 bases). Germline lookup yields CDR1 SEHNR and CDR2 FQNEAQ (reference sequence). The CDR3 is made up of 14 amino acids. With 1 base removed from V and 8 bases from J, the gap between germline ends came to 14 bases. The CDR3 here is CASSLVGREKGYTF. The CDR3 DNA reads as TGTGCCAGCAGCTTAGTGGGCAGGGAAAAGGGCTACACCTTC.

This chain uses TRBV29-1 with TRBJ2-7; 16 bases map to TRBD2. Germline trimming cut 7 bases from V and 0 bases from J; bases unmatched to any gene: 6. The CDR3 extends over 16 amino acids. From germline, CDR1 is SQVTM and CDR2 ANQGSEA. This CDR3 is CSAGGLAGGSSYEQYF. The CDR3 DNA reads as TGCAGCGCCGGGGGACTAGCGGGAGGGAGCTCCTACGAGCAGTACTTC.

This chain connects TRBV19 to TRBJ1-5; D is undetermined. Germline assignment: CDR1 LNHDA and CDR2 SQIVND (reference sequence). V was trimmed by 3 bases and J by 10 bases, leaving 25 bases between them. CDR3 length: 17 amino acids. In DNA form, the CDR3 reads TGTGCCAGTAGTATCACAGATACGCAGTATTTTAATCCACCCCAGCATTTT. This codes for CASSITDTQYFNPPQHF.

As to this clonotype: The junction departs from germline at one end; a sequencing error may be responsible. Here the CDR3 reads CASTLAENTEAYF. CDR3 DNA sequence: TGTGCCAGCACCTTGGCAGAGAACACTGAAGCATACTTT. The chain carries TRBV9 and TRBJ1-3; D uncertain. In germline, CDR1 is SGDLS, CDR2 YYNGEE. This CDR3 is built from 13 residues. Full variable domain (missing parts from reference TRBV9 and TRBJ1-3): DSGVTQTPKHLITATGQRVTLRCSPRSGDLSVYWYQQSLDQGLQFLIQYYNGEERAKGNILERFSAQQFPDLHSELNLSSLELGDSALYFCASTLAENTEAYFGEGSWLTVV.

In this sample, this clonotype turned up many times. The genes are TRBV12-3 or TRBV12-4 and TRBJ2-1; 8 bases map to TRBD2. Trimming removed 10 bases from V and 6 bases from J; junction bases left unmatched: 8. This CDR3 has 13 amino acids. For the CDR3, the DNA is TGTGCCACGGGGGCGGGGGGTACCAATGAGCAGTTCTTC. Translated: CATGAGGTNEQFF.

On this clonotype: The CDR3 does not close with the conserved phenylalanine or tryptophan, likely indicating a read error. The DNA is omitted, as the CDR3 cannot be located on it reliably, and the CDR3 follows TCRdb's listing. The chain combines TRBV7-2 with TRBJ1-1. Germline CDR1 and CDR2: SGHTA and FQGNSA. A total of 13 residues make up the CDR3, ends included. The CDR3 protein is CASSATYEQEAVP.

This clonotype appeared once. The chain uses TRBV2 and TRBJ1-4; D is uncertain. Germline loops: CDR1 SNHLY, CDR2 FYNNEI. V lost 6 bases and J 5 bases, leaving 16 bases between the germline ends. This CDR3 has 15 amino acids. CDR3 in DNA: TGTGCCAGCAGCTTGGCCGAGACGGTGAATGAAAAACTGTTTTTT. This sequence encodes CASSLAETVNEKLFF.

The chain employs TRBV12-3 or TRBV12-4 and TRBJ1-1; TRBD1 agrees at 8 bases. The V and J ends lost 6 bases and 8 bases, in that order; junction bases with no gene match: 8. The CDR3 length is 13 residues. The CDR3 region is CASRGTGLEEAFF. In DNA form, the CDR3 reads TGTGCCAGCAGGGGGACAGGTTTAGAGGAAGCTTTCTTT.

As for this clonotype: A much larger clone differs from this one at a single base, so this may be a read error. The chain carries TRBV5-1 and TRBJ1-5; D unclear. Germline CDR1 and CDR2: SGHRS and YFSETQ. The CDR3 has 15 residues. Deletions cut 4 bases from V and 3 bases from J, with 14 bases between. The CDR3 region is CASSQVSGYNQPQHF. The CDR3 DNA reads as TGCGCCAGCAGCCAAGTTAGCGGTTACAATCAGCCCCAGCATTTT.